This T cell receptor (beta chain) was profiled in a study of response to subunit inactivated influenza vaccine. TCRdb reprocessed the RT-PCR reads via MiXCR and lists one record per CDR3 protein. The table lists some 500,000 distinct CDR3 sequences, roughly 13% of them singletons. Study conclusions and caveats: Authors suggested that a seasonal influenza vaccination recruits few new T cells each time.

Regarding this clonotype: Its antigen is unidentified.

V gave up 3 bases and J gave up 5 bases, with 8 bases separating them. This CDR3 comprises 13 residues. CDR1 MNHEY and CDR2 SMNVEV come from the germline V gene (reference sequence). The input for sequencing was PBMCs from blood, taken more than 35 days after vaccination. The chain combines TRBV27 with TRBJ2-1, with a weak D call TRBD2 (5 bases). This receptor was taken from a man over 45 who received an inactivated influenza vaccine. The CDR3 loop reads CASSFSANNEQFF. DNA for the CDR3: TGTGCCAGCAGTTTTAGCGCGAACAATGAGCAGTTCTTC.